These T cell receptor beta chains were read from a single sample in a study of monozygotic twins with inflammatory bowel disease. Reprocessing the 5' RACE reads, TCRdb reports a single entry for every CDR3 protein and omits DNA. The sample has around 450,000 distinct CDR3 sequences. The sequenced material came from blood. All receptors derive from a human donor with ulcerative colitis or Crohn's disease, or a healthy co-twin of an affected twin (not recorded which). Both conserved end residues are part of each CDR3.

V	J	CDR3
TRBV7-2	TRBJ2-5	CASSPSWGGETQYF
TRBV6-2/TRBV6-3	TRBJ2-3	CASSQATDTQYF
TRBV5-1	TRBJ1-1	CASSFGTAGQTEAFF
TRBV3-1	TRBJ2-7	CASSHGLAGDPQYF
TRBV5-1	TRBJ1-1	CASSLAWDTEAFF
TRBV4-2	TRBJ2-3	CASSQAGSTDTQYF
TRBV6-5	TRBJ1-1	CASSNGGGNTEAFF
TRBV18	TRBJ2-3	CASSPQRGSTDTQYF
TRBV5-1	TRBJ2-2	CASSLEIQGAGELFF
TRBV14	TRBJ2-7	CASSQAVRTHEQYF
TRBV15	TRBJ1-1	CATSAQVQNTEAFF
TRBV7-8	TRBJ1-1	CASSLMRGGNTEAFF
TRBV7-3	TRBJ2-5	CASSLGWGPQETQYF
TRBV7-2	TRBJ1-4	CASSQAGQGNEKLFF
TRBV5-4	TRBJ2-6	CASSLQGADGANVLTF
TRBV7-3	TRBJ1-1	CASSLNLGANTEAFF
TRBV12-3/TRBV12-4	TRBJ2-2	CATGDRNGFTGELFF
TRBV6-5	TRBJ2-7	CASSFSGVSSYEQYF
TRBV6-2/TRBV6-3	TRBJ2-1	CASSYRPGNEQFF
TRBV19	TRBJ1-5	CASKDGTGRQPQHF
TRBV7-9	TRBJ1-5	CASSFEGDQPQHF
TRBV4-1	TRBJ2-3	CASSQTSGGAASTDTQYF
TRBV7-8	TRBJ1-1	CASSLGTRSTEAFF
TRBV18	TRBJ1-1	CASSPGHQNTEAFF
TRBV4-2	TRBJ2-6	CASSPESGANVLTF
TRBV6-1	TRBJ1-2	CASSQEVRYGHGYTF
TRBV3-1	TRBJ2-7	CASSQGLAAPSEQYF
TRBV2	TRBJ2-2	CASSEGWSQELFF
TRBV29-1	TRBJ2-2	CSATGQGAVTGELFF
TRBV5-5	TRBJ1-5	CASSLVGTGGSGQPQHF
TRBV6-2/TRBV6-3	TRBJ1-6	CASSLTGARRSPLHF
TRBV10-3	TRBJ2-1	CAISTPTINEQFF
TRBV5-1	TRBJ2-7	CASSLVDRGQAEQYF
TRBV27	TRBJ2-7	CASSPWPGPYEQYF
TRBV28	TRBJ2-1	CASITPQRHTSEQFF
TRBV6-6	TRBJ1-1	CASAHQEGTEAFF
TRBV20-1	TRBJ1-1	CSARAGQVTEAFF
TRBV30	TRBJ2-2	CAWSVGLAGTRGELFF
TRBV5-1	TRBJ1-1	CASSYQQGTEAFF
TRBV5-1	TRBJ1-4	CASSATGQTNEKLFF
TRBV4-1	TRBJ1-1	CASSSPGRSEAFF
TRBV9	TRBJ2-4	CASSARGDKNIQYF